A single sample is the source of the 24 T cell receptor beta chains below, sequenced in a study of cytomegalovirus exposure and HLA in healthy donors. The PCR was carried out with 60 Vbeta primers and 13 Jbeta primers. This table comes from immunoSEQ multiplex PCR, and its TCRdb copy is limited to in-frame clones, with some not included. This table holds 150,000 to 200,000 clones, 80% found once. Sequencing was carried out using PBMCs. The receptor set was obtained from a woman aged 40 to 50 in good health and CMV-seronegative.

CDR3 protein: CASRPRVPSVKLFF. Here the CDR3 DNA reads TGTGCCAGCAGGCCCAGGGTCCCCAGTGTAAAACTGTTTTTT. This chain joins TRBV2 and TRBJ1-4; possibly TRBD1 for D (5 bases). The ends were cut back, 6 bases at V and 10 bases at J, with 18 bases in the middle. The CDR3 runs to 14 residues. Per the germline V gene, CDR1 is SNHLY and CDR2 is FYNNEI.

The rearrangement joins TRBV7-2 to TRBJ1-4; a weak D match, TRBD1 (6 bases). Trimming removed 5 bases at V and 7 bases at J, with 20 bases between. Germline CDR1 SGHTA, CDR2 FQGNSA. CDR3 length equals 16 residues. CDR3 region: CASSLGGGGRTEKLFF. The CDR3 DNA reads as TGTGCCAGCAGCCTAGGAGGGGGGGGTCGGACTGAAAAACTGTTTTTT.

This clone has more than one count but fewer than ten. This chain uses TRBV19 with TRBJ2-3; 9 bases align to TRBD2. There are 15 residues in the CDR3. The germline CDR1 and CDR2 sequences are LNHDA and SQIVND (reference sequence). Trimming cost V 3 bases and J 7 bases; bases outside gene matches: 8. As DNA, the CDR3 is TGTGCCAGTAGTATCCAGCGGGGGGCGAAAAATACGCAGTATTTT. The encoded protein is CASSIQRGAKNTQYF. Together with reference TRBV19 and TRBJ2-3, the CDR3 gives the full variable domain: DGGITQSPKYLFRKEGQNVTLSCEQNLNHDAMYWYRQDPGQGLRLIYYSQIVNDFQKGDIAEGYSVSREKKESFPLTVTSAQKNPTAFYLCASSIQRGAKNTQYFGPGTRLTVL.

This clone was observed once. The chain combines TRBV7-2 with TRBJ2-7; TRBD2 is a possible D gene (7 bases). The V gene lost 2 bases and the J gene lost 2 bases, with 19 bases spanning the gap. This CDR3 spans 17 amino acids. Germline CDR1 and CDR2: SGHTA and FQGNSA. The DNA for the CDR3 is TGTGCCAGCAGCTTATTAGGAGGCGGGGGCGTAACCTACGAGCAGTACTTC. It translates to CASSLLGGGGVTYEQYF. The whole variable domain, filled in from reference TRBV7-2 and TRBJ2-7, reads GAGVSQSPSNKVTEKGKDVELRCDPISGHTALYWYRQSLGQGLEFLIYFQGNSAPDKSGLPSDRFSAERTGGSVSTLTIQRTQQEDSAVYLCASSLLGGGGVTYEQYFGPGTRLTVT.

This clone was detected only a few times. The chain recombines TRBV7-2 with TRBJ2-6; D call uncertain. Germline CDR1 is SGHTA and CDR2 is FQGNSA. The CDR3 sequence is 13 residues long. The V gene lost 4 bases and the J gene lost 2 bases, with 3 bases spanning the gap. The DNA for the CDR3 is TGTGCCAGCAGCTCAACTGGGGCCAACGTCCTGACTTTC. Translation gives CASSSTGANVLTF.

This clone occurred once. The gene calls are TRBV19 and TRBJ2-2, with D maybe TRBD1 (7 bases). The CDR3 consists of 16 residues. V was cut by 3 bases and J by 4 bases, with 15 bases left in between. The germline gives CDR1 LNHDA, CDR2 SQIVND (reference sequence). CDR3 DNA sequence: TGTGCCAGTAGTATCCCAGCAGGGGGGATCACCGGGGAGCTGTTTTTT. The encoded protein is CASSIPAGGITGELFF.

J is TRBJ1-5 and V is TRBV6-1; D remains ambiguous. Germline loops: CDR1 MNHNS, CDR2 SASEGT. The CDR3 extends over 15 amino acids. V was trimmed by 4 bases and J by 4 bases, leaving 14 bases between them. CDR3 sequence: CASSGALSGNQPQHF. CDR3 in DNA: TGTGCCAGCAGTGGGGCCCTATCGGGGAATCAGCCCCAGCATTTT.

This clone is a singleton in its sample. The chain has TRBV29-1 and TRBJ2-5; 10 bases are shared with TRBD2. The ends lost 0 bases at V and 5 bases at J; junction bases unmatched: 9. Germline V lookup: CDR1 SQVTM, CDR2 ANQGSEA. This CDR3 is built from 16 residues. This CDR3 reads CSVEDRLAGVSETQYF. The CDR3 DNA is TGCAGCGTTGAAGACCGTCTAGCGGGAGTGTCTGAGACCCAGTACTTC.

The chain joins TRBV25-1 to TRBJ2-2; 7 bases are shared with TRBD2. Germline CDR1 reads MGHDK; CDR2 reads SYGVNS. The CDR3 covers 14 residues. J lost 3 bases, V lost 10 bases, and 8 bases had no gene match. CDR3 region: CATYSGFDTGELFF. In DNA form, the CDR3 reads TGTGCCACCTATAGCGGGTTTGACACCGGGGAGCTGTTTTTT.

This rearrangement joins TRBV5-6 to TRBJ2-3; 8 nucleotides align to TRBD2. V lost 6 bases, J lost 1 base, and 10 bases stayed unmatched. Germline V gives CDR1 SGHDT, CDR2 YYEEEE. The CDR3 totals 16 residues. The chain's CDR3 is CASTGGGGWGTDTQYF. CDR3 coding DNA: TGTGCCAGCACGGGAGGGGGGGGTTGGGGCACAGATACGCAGTATTTT.

The gene calls are TRBV6-1 and TRBJ2-1, with 16 bases matching TRBD2. The V gene's germline CDR1 is MNHNS and CDR2 SASEGT. V dropped 4 bases and J dropped 10; count of bases not matched to a gene: 7. This CDR3 has 16 amino acids. CDR3 loop: CASSGPGLAGGTEQFF. DNA of the CDR3: TGTGCCAGCAGTGGCCCGGGACTAGCGGGAGGGACGGAGCAGTTCTTC.

V is TRBV7-2 and J is TRBJ2-1, with a tentative D call TRBD2 (5 bases). CDR1 SGHTA and CDR2 FQGNSA come from the germline V gene. The CDR3 has 13 amino acids. Trimming stripped 4 bases from V and 7 bases from J, with 11 bases between. DNA of the CDR3: TGTGCCAGCAGCTCAGACGGGAATAATGAGCAGTTCTTC. Its protein product is CASSSDGNNEQFF.

Worth noting for this clone: Distinct nucleotide sequences in the sample also encode this CDR3. V and J are TRBV30 and TRBJ2-5, with TRBD2 matching over 10 bases. The CDR3 runs to 14 residues. Losses at the gene ends were 2 bases for V and 3 bases for J; bases not matched to a gene: 3. The germline gives CDR1 GTSNPN, CDR2 SVGIG (reference sequence). CDR3 DNA: TGTGCCTGGAGTCCCGGACTAGCGGAAGAGACCCAGTACTTC. Translation gives CAWSPGLAEETQYF.

J is TRBJ1-1 and V is TRBV7-9; no firm D call. This CDR3 is 12 amino acids long. Germline V lookup: CDR1 SEHNR, CDR2 FQNEAQ (reference sequence). Trimming stripped 3 bases from V and 7 bases from J, with 9 bases between. The DNA for the CDR3 is TGTGCCAGCAGCTTTTCGGAGCGTGAAGCTTTCTTT. This translates into CASSFSEREAFF.

V is TRBV19 and J is TRBJ1-5; no firm D call. Germline V lookup: CDR1 LNHDA, CDR2 SQIVND (reference sequence). V shed 5 bases and J shed 4 bases, with 9 bases lying between them. The CDR3 runs to 13 residues. The DNA of the CDR3 is TGTGCCAGTAGTTTCCGGGGTAATCAGCCCCAGCATTTT. It encodes CASSFRGNQPQHF.

The genes are TRBV18 and TRBJ2-2, with 8 bases identical to TRBD1. The V segment lost 5 bases and the J segment 5 bases; nucleotides outside the gene matches: 13. The CDR3 is 17 residues long. Germline-derived CDR1 and CDR2 are KGHSH and LQKENI. Written as DNA, the CDR3 is TGTGCCAGCTCAGAGACAGGGGCCGAGTTGAGGACCGGGGAGCTGTTTTTT. It encodes CASSETGAELRTGELFF.

This chain uses TRBV6-1 with TRBJ2-1; TRBD2 aligns across 7 bases. The CDR3 extends over 14 amino acids. Germline V gene sequence: CDR1 MNHNS, CDR2 SASEGT. With 4 bases clipped from V and 9 bases from J, the junction kept 9 bases outside the gene matches. DNA for the CDR3: TGTGCCAGCAGTGGGACTAGTACAATGGGTGAGCAGTTCTTC. Translation: CASSGTSTMGEQFF.

This clone was seen just once. The V and J genes are TRBV7-2 and TRBJ1-2; the D is unclear. Germline CDR1 and CDR2: SGHTA and FQGNSA. The V end lost 1 base, the J end lost 4 bases, and 7 bases lay between the germline ends. The CDR3 runs 13 residues. CDR3 bases: TGTGCCAGCAGCTTAGAAAACACCTATGGCTACACCTTC. Translating gives CASSLENTYGYTF.

V and J are TRBV28 and TRBJ1-1, with D possibly TRBD1 on 6 matching bases. The CDR3 contains 16 residues. Germline CDR1 MDHEN, CDR2 SYDVKM. The V end was cut by 9 bases, the J end by 4 bases, with 24 bases between. For the CDR3, the DNA is TGTGCCAGTAGAACCGGGACAAATAAGGTTGGCACTGAAGCTTTCTTT. As protein: CASRTGTNKVGTEAFF.

This chain links TRBV28 with TRBJ1-1, with D unclear. Between the trimmed V and J ends, which lost 6 bases and 3 bases, there was a span of 5 bases. CDR3 length: 11 residues. Germline V gives CDR1 MDHEN, CDR2 SYDVKM. Here the CDR3 DNA reads TGTGCCAGCAGCCGGGACACTGAAGCTTTCTTT. Its translation is CASSRDTEAFF. The complete variable domain, with remaining parts taken from reference TRBV28 and TRBJ1-1, reads DVKVTQSSRYLVKRTGEKVFLECVQDMDHENMFWYRQDPGLGLRLIYFSYDVKMKEKGDIPEGYSVSREKKERFSLILESASTNQTSMYLCASSRDTEAFFGQGTRLTVV.

CDR3 sequence reads: CASSLRRSGRAYNEQFF. The CDR3 DNA reads as TGTGCCAGCAGTTTGCGTCGTAGCGGGCGCGCCTACAATGAGCAGTTCTTC. The chain has TRBV27 and TRBJ2-1; 7 nucleotides line up with TRBD2. The V gene's germline CDR1 is MNHEY and CDR2 SMNVEV (reference sequence). Germline trimming cut 3 bases from V and 2 bases from J; bases unmatched to any gene: 10. This CDR3 contains 17 residues.

V and J are TRBV2 and TRBJ1-5; maybe TRBD1 (5 bases). The CDR3 is made up of 15 amino acids. The germline V and J ends were trimmed by 0 bases and 4 bases, with 10 bases remaining between them. Germline V gene data show CDR1 as SNHLY and CDR2 as FYNNEI. Here the CDR3 reads CASSEARGGNQPQHF. The CDR3, as DNA: TGTGCCAGCAGTGAAGCGCGGGGGGGTAATCAGCCCCAGCATTTT.

The chain uses TRBV6-5 and TRBJ1-6, with D maybe TRBD1 (6 bases). The CDR3 runs 15 residues. Germline V gene sequence: CDR1 MNHEY, CDR2 SVGAGI. The V gene lost 0 bases and the J gene lost 7 bases, with 10 bases spanning the gap. As DNA, the CDR3 is TGTGCCAGCAGTTACTCTACAGGGCTCAATTCACCCCTCCACTTT. Amino acids: CASSYSTGLNSPLHF.

This chain connects TRBV2 to TRBJ2-7, with 12 bases fitting TRBD2. This CDR3 spans 15 amino acids. Germline V lookup: CDR1 SNHLY, CDR2 FYNNEI. V shed 10 bases, J shed 2 bases, and the junction held 9 bases outside the gene matches. CDR3: CATASGRAHAYEQYF. In nucleotides, the CDR3 is TGTGCCACCGCTAGCGGGAGGGCCCATGCCTACGAGCAGTACTTC.